This T cell receptor (beta chain) originates from a study of PD-1 blockade in classical Hodgkin lymphoma (TCRdb year 2020). The study in broad terms: Nivolumab dosing was 3 mg/kg intravenously every 2 weeks, continuing until either disease progression or unacceptable toxicity. A peripheral blood immune signature of response to PD-1 blockade in classical Hodgkin lymphoma was defined using TCR beta sequencing and CyTOF. Overall study outcomes, separate from this receptor: Baseline diversity similar to that of newly diagnosed patients was observed in trial patients achieving complete response, whereas significantly lower diversity was observed in partial responders and progressors. Baseline TCR diversity was reported as lower in newly diagnosed patients than in healthy donors, and lower still in relapsed/refractory patients. The study was limited to a single clinical trial cohort, and causes of repertoire differences, possibly disease activity or prior therapy, remained undefined. Lower diversity was seen in patients whose nivolumab began less than 1 year after ASCT, and these patients were left out of later analyses so that immune reconstitution would not confound the results. A significant rise by C4D1 was seen in CD4+ but not CD8+ TCR diversity (p=0.0027 vs p=0.16), with the rise being most apparent in complete responders (p=0.02).

From a lookup of the germline V gene, CDR1 and CDR2 are SNHLY and FYNNEI. Trimmed from V: 8 bases; trimmed from J: 3 bases; junction bases lacking a gene match: 7. From the cysteine through the phenylalanine, the CDR3 covers 13 amino acids. CDR3 DNA is the only sequence kept; it has 39 bases, read in frame from the first base. The Qiagen DNeasy kit was used to extract genomic DNA from unsorted PBMCs and from the negatively selected CD4+ and CD8+ fractions. TCR beta CDR3 regions were subjected to amplification by immunoSEQ multiplex PCR with primers that anneal to V and J segments. Amplification bias was minimized using a synthetic immune receptor repertoire, and residual bias was removed computationally after sequencing. In the paper's pipeline: Custom Python scripts were used to quantify repertoire diversity as the Shannon entropy index. Unsorted, CD4+ and CD8+ repertoires were analyzed separately, except for combined analyses in which CD4+ and CD8+ sequences were merged in silico. A clone counted as expanded when the clone's frequency after treatment rose at least 2-fold relative to C1D1, and clones undetected at baseline were given a pseudocount of 0.5. Singleton clones were defined as clones with 0 or 1 copy at C1D1, and non-singleton clones were defined as clones with 2 or more copies. Clones expanded in unsorted samples were annotated as CD4+, CD8+ or unknown by matching protein sequences in sorted samples from the same patient. Wilcoxon tests on paired samples were used to test changes in diversity from C1D1 to C4D1. What TCRdb holds here is the immuneACCESS table cut down to in-frame rearrangements. Part of the clones is not present; checked against another copy, under half of the missing clones reflect an unresolved V gene, and the others are unexplained. That table supplies the V and J calls and clone size; D and trimming were determined from the DNA. The sample contains just under 65,000 clones, approximately 92% of them found a single time. The ten biggest clones cover 8% of the sample.

This sample's time point label indicates: cycle 4 day 1 (C4D1), after more than five weeks of nivolumab. Relapse after autologous stem cell transplantation had occurred in all trial patients, and cohorts A, B and C were distinguished by prior brentuximab vedotin exposure. The trial cohort was composed of 56 patients with relapsed/refractory classical Hodgkin lymphoma, for whom complete response, partial response or progressive disease was recorded as best overall response. Trial patients were treated with single-agent nivolumab in the multi-cohort phase II CheckMate 205 trial. An independent review committee assessed best overall response by applying the 2007 International Working Group response criteria. Trial PBMCs were obtained immediately prior to nivolumab initiation (C1D1) and on therapy at cycle 2 day 1 and cycle 4 day 1. After peripheral blood was drawn into 8 mL Vacutainer Cell Preparation Tubes, PBMCs were isolated by centrifugation and then cryopreserved.

Concerning this clone itself: It lacks a known antigen. No much larger clone is present one base from it, and per-base qualities are unavailable.

The sequencing here drew on peripheral blood mononuclear cells (PBMCs), taken before the fourth cycle of nivolumab. The receptor was isolated from a human donor with classical Hodgkin lymphoma. Rearrangement joined TRBV2 to TRBJ2-7, with TRBD1 matching 7 junction bases. The nucleotide sequence reads TGTGCCAGCCGTAGACAGGGTTTCTACGAGCAGTACTTC. This yields the protein CASRRQGFYEQYF.